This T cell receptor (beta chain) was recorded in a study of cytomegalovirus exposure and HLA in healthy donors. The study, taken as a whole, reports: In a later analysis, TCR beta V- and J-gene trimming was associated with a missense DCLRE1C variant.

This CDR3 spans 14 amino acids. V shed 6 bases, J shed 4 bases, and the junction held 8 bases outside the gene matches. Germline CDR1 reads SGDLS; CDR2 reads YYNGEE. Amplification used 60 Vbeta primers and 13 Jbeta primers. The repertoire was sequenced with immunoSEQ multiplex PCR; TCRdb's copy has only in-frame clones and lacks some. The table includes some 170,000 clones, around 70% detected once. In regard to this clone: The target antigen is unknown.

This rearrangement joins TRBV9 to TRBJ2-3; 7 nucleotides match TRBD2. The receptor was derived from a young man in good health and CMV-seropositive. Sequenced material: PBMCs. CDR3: CASTAAGLSDTQYF. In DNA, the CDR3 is TGTGCCAGCACCGCAGCGGGGTTGTCAGATACGCAGTATTTT.